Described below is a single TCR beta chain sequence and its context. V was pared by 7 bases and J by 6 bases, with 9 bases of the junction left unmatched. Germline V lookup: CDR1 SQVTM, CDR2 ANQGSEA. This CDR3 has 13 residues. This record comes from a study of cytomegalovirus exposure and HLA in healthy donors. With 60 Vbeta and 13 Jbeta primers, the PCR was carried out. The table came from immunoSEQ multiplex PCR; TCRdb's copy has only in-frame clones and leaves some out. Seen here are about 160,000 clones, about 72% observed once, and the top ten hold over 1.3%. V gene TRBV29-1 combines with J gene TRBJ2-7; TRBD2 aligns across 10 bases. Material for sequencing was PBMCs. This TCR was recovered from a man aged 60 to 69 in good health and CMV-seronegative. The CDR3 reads CSGTTSGDGEQYF. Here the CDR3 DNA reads TGCAGCGGCACCACTAGCGGGGACGGCGAGCAGTACTTC.